The clone carrying this TCR beta chain has ten or more counts. The antigen is not known. The data were taken from a study of lung T cells in sarcoidosis with Löfgren's syndrome. Looked up from germline, CDR1 is MDHEN and CDR2 is SYDVKM. CDR3 length: 12 amino acids. Between the trimmed V and J ends, which lost 2 bases and 3 bases, there was a span of 3 bases. A single record per CDR3 protein comes from TCRdb applying MiXCR to the reads. The sample comprises approximately 19,000 distinct CDR3 sequences, roughly a fifth of which are singletons, and about 4% rests with the top ten. Study conclusions and caveats: Löfgren's syndrome patients reportedly showed greatest TRAV12-1 and TRBV2 expansion versus controls.

V and J are TRBV28 and TRBJ2-3; no clear D. Sequenced material: CD4+ T cells from PBMCs. The clonotype originates from a human donor with sarcoidosis (Löfgren's syndrome or another form), or a control subject (not recorded which). The CDR3 DNA sequence: TGTGCCAGCAGTTTAAGGACAGATACGCAGTATTTT. It is translated as CASSLRTDTQYF.